Listed below are T cell receptor beta chains from one sample, sequenced in a study of T-cell reconstitution after alpha-beta-depleted transplantation in children. Using its own MiXCR run on the PCR reads, TCRdb lists one record per CDR3 protein. Of about 500,000 distinct CDR3 sequences detected, less than 35% appear once; the ten largest clones hold around 2.5%. The specimen comprised PBMCs from the stem cell graft donor, sampled from the stem cell graft. The receptors here all came from a human donor who donated a stem cell graft to a child with aplastic anemia. Each CDR3 is given with its conserved first and last residue. The order of the fields is J gene, D gene, V gene, CDR3 protein. The D gene is left open where the match is weak.

>TRBJ2-5|TRBD2|TRBV27
CASKRAGGRETQYF
>TRBJ2-5|TRBD2|TRBV28
CASSLLAGRGEETQYF
>TRBJ2-5|TRBD2|TRBV27
CASSFTSVREETQYF
>TRBJ1-2|TRBD1|TRBV6-6
CASRIITGDGYTF
>TRBJ2-5|-|TRBV20-1
CSAENRVPQETQYF
>TRBJ1-1|-|TRBV5-4
CASSDSSNTEAFF
>TRBJ2-1|TRBD2|TRBV6-1
CASREAGVSNEQFF
>TRBJ2-3|-|TRBV7-2
CASSLLAGTSTDTQYF
>TRBJ2-5|-|TRBV6-2/TRBV6-3
CASSYGTEQETQYF
>TRBJ2-3|TRBD1|TRBV10-3
CATGQGTDTQYF
>TRBJ1-5|TRBD1|TRBV19
CASRYPGQGNQPQHF
>TRBJ1-5|-|TRBV29-1
CSVEDKRGQPQHF
>TRBJ2-3|-|TRBV20-1
CSSSLATDTQYF
>TRBJ1-1|-|TRBV11-3
CASSVAGVVGTEAFF
>TRBJ2-7|TRBD1|TRBV27
CASSLYGTGADYEQYF
>TRBJ2-3|-|TRBV29-1
CSVSRSPKGSTDTQYF
>TRBJ2-3|TRBD1|TRBV20-1
CSARGQREDTQYF
>TRBJ1-1|TRBD1|TRBV5-1
CASSLFDRATEAFF
>TRBJ2-3|-|TRBV13
CASTWGTTDTQYF
>TRBJ2-1|TRBD2|TRBV20-1
CSAPPGLAEQFF
>TRBJ1-1|-|TRBV10-3
CAISGDGDTEAFF
>TRBJ2-5|TRBD1|TRBV28
CASSSTGQETQYF
>TRBJ1-1|-|TRBV25-1
CASIFKGGQGTEAFF
>TRBJ2-1|TRBD2|TRBV12-3/TRBV12-4
CASSPSSGRIHEQFF
>TRBJ2-7|-|TRBV6-2/TRBV6-3
CASSYDFYEQYF
>TRBJ1-6|-|TRBV27
CASSPTGAHSPLHF
>TRBJ1-1|-|TRBV6-5
CASSYATGASSEAFF
>TRBJ2-6|-|TRBV29-1
CSAGGSLSGANVLTF
>TRBJ2-2|-|TRBV9
CASSVATGRHASNTGELFF
>TRBJ1-2|-|TRBV29-1
CSVEDRGANYGYTF
>TRBJ2-5|-|TRBV19
CASSIGKVEAQYF
>TRBJ2-2|-|TRBV18
CASSPPDSGELFF
>TRBJ1-1|TRBD1|TRBV27
CASSLNRGLNTEAFF
>TRBJ2-2|TRBD1|TRBV12-5
CASGLEQGAAELFF
>TRBJ1-1|TRBD1|TRBV29-1
CSVAGQGHTEAFF
>TRBJ2-3|-|TRBV18
CASSPLGAGTDTQYF
>TRBJ1-5|-|TRBV27
CASSTKANQPQHF
>TRBJ1-1|TRBD1|TRBV5-6
CASSWAGGGTEAFF